The rows below give T cell receptor beta chains drawn from one sample of a study of molecular identifiers for immune sequencing clone quantification. A single record per CDR3 protein comes from TCRdb applying MiXCR to the PCR reads. The sample holds around 460,000 distinct CDR3 sequences, about 21% seen once. The specimen sequenced was naive CD8+ T cells from blood, with Jurkat cell RNA spiked in. These receptor sequences come from a human donor in good health. Some libraries in this study had Jurkat cell RNA spiked in. CDR3s include the opening cysteine and the closing phenylalanine or tryptophan. Fields, in order: D gene, clone size, J gene, V gene, CDR3 protein, CDR3 DNA. The D gene is left open where the match is weak. Clone size is stated in some rows and not others, as once, few, many or a class when expanded.

NA | few | TRBJ2-1 | TRBV7-6 | CASSLGVRQGKSYNEQFF | TGTGCCAGCAGCTTAGGTGTTCGGCAGGGGAAATCCTACAATGAGCAGTTCTTC
NA | few | TRBJ2-4 | TRBV12-5 | CASGLGPVGDIQYF | TGTGCTAGTGGTTTAGGTCCTGTCGGGGACATTCAGTACTTC
TRBD2 | NA | TRBJ2-1 | TRBV6-2/TRBV6-3 | CASSYGTTYNEQFF | TGTGCCAGCAGTTACGGGACTACTTACAATGAGCAGTTCTTC
TRBD1 | few | TRBJ2-7 | TRBV7-6 | CASSPVVTGSSYEQYF | TGTGCCAGCAGCCCGGTCGTGACAGGGAGCTCCTACGAGCAGTACTTC
TRBD2 | few | TRBJ2-3 | TRBV20-1 | CSARNGRGTQYF | TGCAGTGCTAGAAACGGGAGGGGTACGCAGTATTTT
TRBD1 | many | TRBJ2-3 | TRBV6-2/TRBV6-3 | CASRDYTGGLTDTQYF | TGTGCCAGCAGGGACTATACAGGGGGCCTTACAGATACGCAGTATTTT
NA | many | TRBJ2-1 | TRBV7-2 | CASSLVPASYNEQFF | TGTGCCAGCAGCTTAGTCCCCGCGTCCTACAATGAGCAGTTCTTC
TRBD1 | NA | TRBJ1-2 | TRBV2 | CASSWDRANFNYGYTF | TGTGCCAGCAGTTGGGACAGGGCAAACTTTAACTATGGCTACACCTTC
TRBD1 | few | TRBJ2-7 | TRBV11-2 | CASSFSQGQLYEQYF | TGTGCCAGCAGCTTTTCGCAGGGACAGCTATACGAGCAGTACTTC
TRBD1 | many | TRBJ1-3 | TRBV27 | CASSLSWGTGGNLDTIYF | TGTGCCAGCAGTTTATCATGGGGGACAGGGGGCAACCTGGACACCATATATTTT
TRBD1 | few | TRBJ2-1 | TRBV6-2/TRBV6-3 | CASSYPGQGLGEQFF | TGTGCCAGCAGTTACCCGGGACAGGGGTTGGGGGAGCAGTTCTTC
NA | few | TRBJ2-3 | TRBV9 | CASSVGGGTNTQYF | TGTGCCAGCAGCGTAGGCGGCGGCACGAATACGCAGTATTTT
NA | few | TRBJ1-1 | TRBV30 | CAWMGESAGTEAFF | TGTGCCTGGATGGGGGAATCGGCAGGCACTGAAGCTTTCTTT
NA | few | TRBJ2-7 | TRBV7-6 | CASSLYGVEQYF | TGTGCCAGCAGCTTATACGGGGTGGAGCAGTACTTC
TRBD2 | NA | TRBJ2-3 | TRBV13 | CASSFSLAGGSSTDTQYF | TGTGCCAGCAGCTTCTCGCTAGCGGGGGGGTCTAGCACAGATACGCAGTATTTT
NA | many | TRBJ2-3 | TRBV29-1 | CSVESGSTDTQYF | TGCAGCGTGGAAAGCGGTAGCACAGATACGCAGTATTTT
NA | NA | TRBJ2-2 | TRBV20-1 | CSANLMEQELDGELFF | TGCAGTGCTAACCTGATGGAGCAGGAGTTAGACGGGGAGCTGTTTTTT
NA | NA | TRBJ2-7 | TRBV10-3 | CAISLELNPYEQYF | TGTGCCATCAGCCTTGAGCTGAATCCCTACGAGCAGTACTTC
TRBD2 | NA | TRBJ2-1 | TRBV7-7 | CASSISGPHTGTSGIEQFF | TGCGCTAGCAGCATATCAGGACCGCACACCGGGACTAGCGGGATTGAGCAGTTCTTC
NA | NA | TRBJ2-6 | TRBV7-9 | CASSATQGLPGANVLTF | TGTGCCAGCAGCGCCACTCAGGGACTTCCTGGGGCCAACGTCCTGACTTTC
TRBD1 | NA | TRBJ1-6 | TRBV4-3 | CASSQDRLGQGDSPLHF | TGCGCCAGCAGCCAAGATCGGCTGGGACAGGGGGATTCACCCCTCCACTTT
NA | few | TRBJ1-1 | TRBV4-3 | CASSPTRTGAEAFF | TGCGCCAGCAGCCCGACGAGAACAGGAGCTGAAGCTTTCTTT
TRBD2 | many | TRBJ2-7 | TRBV7-9 | CASSLARGAGREAEQYF | TGTGCCAGCAGCTTAGCGCGTGGAGCGGGAAGAGAGGCCGAGCAGTACTTC
NA | NA | TRBJ2-7 | TRBV6-2/TRBV6-3 | CASSYSTEGTQEQYF | TGTGCCAGCAGTTACTCGACGGAGGGGACCCAAGAGCAGTACTTC